This T cell receptor beta chain originates from a study of blood T cells in healthy people across ages. Study outcomes and limitations: A greater number of naive CD4+ cells and higher diversity distinguished long-lived donors from aged donors.

Turning to this clonotype: What it recognizes is unknown.

A sample-barcoded 5' primer and a J-beta primer mix were used in a second PCR of roughly 7 to 11 cycles. MiXCR, applied by TCRdb to the 5' RACE reads, yields one record per CDR3 protein. The sample carries hundreds of thousands of distinct CDR3 sequences, roughly 26% recorded once. This CDR3 region has 15 residues. The germline CDR1 and CDR2 sequences are KGHSH and LQKENI. V shed 2 bases, J shed 1 base, and the junction held 4 bases outside the gene matches. Material for sequencing was blood. This chain links TRBV18 with TRBJ1-1; 7 bases fit TRBD1. The source is a woman older than 75 in good health. This CDR3 reads CASSPGRTGNTEAFF. Written as DNA, the CDR3 is TGTGCCAGCTCACCAGGTAGGACAGGGAACACTGAAGCTTTCTTT.